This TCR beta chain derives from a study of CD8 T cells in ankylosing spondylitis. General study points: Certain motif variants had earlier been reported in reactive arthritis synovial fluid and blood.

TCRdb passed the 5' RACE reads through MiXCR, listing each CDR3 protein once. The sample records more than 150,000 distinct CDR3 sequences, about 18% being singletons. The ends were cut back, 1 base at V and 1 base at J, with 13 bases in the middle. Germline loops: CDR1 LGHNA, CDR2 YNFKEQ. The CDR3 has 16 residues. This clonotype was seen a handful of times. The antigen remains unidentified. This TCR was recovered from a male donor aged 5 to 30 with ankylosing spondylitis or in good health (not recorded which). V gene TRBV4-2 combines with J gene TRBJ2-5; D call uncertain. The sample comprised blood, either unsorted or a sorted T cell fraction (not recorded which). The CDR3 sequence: CASSQVERPFQETQYF. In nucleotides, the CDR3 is TGTGCCAGCAGCCAAGTAGAAAGACCCTTCCAAGAGACCCAGTACTTC.